These 14 T cell receptor beta chains were all obtained from the same sample, sequenced in a study of PD-1 blockade in classical Hodgkin lymphoma. Described time point: cycle 4 day 1 (C4D1), after six to seven weeks of nivolumab. There was relapse after autologous stem cell transplantation in every patient, and there was variation in brentuximab vedotin exposure. Data came from immunoSEQ multiplex PCR; TCRdb stores just in-frame clones and leaves some out. The sample holds 31,000 or so clones, around 82% seen once. The source material was peripheral blood mononuclear cells (PBMCs), sampled before the fourth cycle of nivolumab. These receptors were taken from a human donor with classical Hodgkin lymphoma.

The chain combines TRBV16 with TRBJ2-7; no reliable D call. Trimming removed 0 bases at V and 4 bases at J, with 10 bases between. From germline, CDR1 is KGHSY and CDR2 FQNENV. This CDR3 spans 14 amino acids. The CDR3 sequence is CASSQSSQLYEQYF. The DNA for the CDR3 is TGTGCCAGCAGCCAATCCTCACAGCTTTACGAGCAGTACTTC. Full variable domain (remainder filled in from reference TRBV16 and TRBJ2-7): GEEVAQTPKHLVRGEGQKAKLYCAPIKGHSYVFWYQQVLKNEFKFLISFQNENVFDETGMPKERFSAKCLPNSPCSLEIQATKLEDSAVYFCASSQSSQLYEQYFGPGTRLTVT.

The gene calls are TRBV30 and TRBJ2-6; no clear D. The CDR3 extends over 15 amino acids. The V end lost 0 bases, the J end lost 0 bases, and 6 bases lay between the germline ends. Germline values: CDR1 GTSNPN, CDR2 SVGIG (reference sequence). The CDR3: CAWSVRSSGANVLTF. For the CDR3, the DNA is TGTGCCTGGAGTGTCAGGTCCTCTGGGGCCAACGTCCTGACTTTC. Based on the CDR3 plus reference TRBV30 and TRBJ2-6, the full variable domain is SQTIHQWPATLVQPVGSPLSLECTVEGTSNPNLYWYRQAAGRGLQLLFYSVGIGQISSEVPQNLSASRPQDRQFILSSKKLLLSDSGFYLCAWSVRSSGANVLTFGAGSRLTVL.

The chain has TRBV4-2 and TRBJ2-1; no definite D call. The V and J ends lost 0 bases and 7 bases respectively, with 4 bases between them. The germline gives CDR1 LGHNA, CDR2 YNFKEQ. There are 12 residues in the CDR3. The DNA for the CDR3 is TGTGCCAGCAGCCAAGAGAGGAATGAGCAGTTCTTC. Residues: CASSQERNEQFF.

The gene calls are TRBV10-3 and TRBJ1-5; possible D gene TRBD1, 6 bases. Trimming removed 3 bases at V and 3 bases at J, with 9 bases between. Germline CDR1 and CDR2: ENHRY and SYGVKD. The CDR3 is 14 amino acids. For the CDR3, the DNA is TGTGCCATCAGTGAAGGGGGGAACAATCAGCCCCAGCATTTT. The encoded protein is CAISEGGNNQPQHF.

This clone was counted only a few times. V gene TRBV6-5 combines with J gene TRBJ2-1, with 9 positions matching TRBD1. Germline loops: CDR1 MNHEY, CDR2 SVGAGI. Trimming at V came to 6 bases and at J to 4 bases, leaving 4 bases not matched to a gene. CDR3 size: 14 residues. CDR3 coding DNA: TGTGCCAGCAGGGGACAGGGACGTTACAATGAGCAGTTCTTC. Translating it yields CASRGQGRYNEQFF.

This clone has a single count. The chain carries TRBV5-6 and TRBJ1-2; 11 bases line up with TRBD1. CDR3 size: 17 residues. Germline loops: CDR1 SGHDT, CDR2 YYEEEE. V trimming: 4 bases; J trimming: 2 bases; junction bases outside the gene matches: 10. The CDR3 loop reads CASSPGTGGDRNYGYTF. CDR3 nucleotides: TGTGCCAGCAGCCCGGGGACAGGGGGGGACCGAAACTATGGCTACACCTTC.

The gene calls are TRBV6-6 and TRBJ1-4; no firm D call. The germline V gene encodes CDR1 MNHNY and CDR2 SVGAGI (reference sequence). With 2 bases removed from V and 0 bases from J, the gap between germline ends came to 7 bases. This CDR3 is built from 15 residues. The CDR3 sequence: CASSYVRTTNEKLFF. As DNA, the CDR3 is TGTGCCAGCAGTTACGTGAGAACAACTAATGAAAAACTGTTTTTT.

This clone was detected a few times. The CDR3 loop reads CAWSQAFGQPQHF. The CDR3 DNA follows: TGTGCCTGGAGCCAGGCGTTCGGGCAGCCCCAGCATTTT. The chain links TRBV30 to TRBJ1-5, with D uncertain. The CDR3 is 13 residues long. V gave up 3 bases and J gave up 7 bases, with 13 bases separating them. CDR1 GTSNPN and CDR2 SVGIG come from the germline V gene (reference sequence).

The chain links TRBV11-3 to TRBJ2-4; D gene unclear. The CDR3 is 11 amino acids. Germline CDR1 reads SGHNT; CDR2 reads YENEEA. The V gene lost 5 bases and the J gene lost 9 bases, with 8 bases spanning the gap. The CDR3 is CASSATAIQYF. CDR3 bases: TGTGCCAGCAGCGCGACGGCCATTCAGTACTTC.

The chain uses TRBV6-5 and TRBJ1-1, with D perhaps TRBD1 (5 bases). The V and J ends lost 6 bases and 4 bases respectively, with 18 bases between them. The germline V gene encodes CDR1 MNHEY and CDR2 SVGAGI. CDR3 length: 15 amino acids. CDR3 in DNA: TGTGCCAGCAGCCCCTCCGTGTGGAGGGGCACTGAAGCTTTCTTT. Protein sequence: CASSPSVWRGTEAFF.

CDR3 coding DNA: TGTGCCAGCAGTTTATCAGGGGGAAGAGGCAATCAGCCCCAGCATTTT. The encoded protein is CASSLSGGRGNQPQHF. V usage is TRBV27 and J usage is TRBJ1-5; maybe TRBD1 (6 bases). The CDR3 contains 16 residues. CDR1 is MNHEY and CDR2 is SMNVEV in the germline V gene (reference sequence). Deletions cut 0 bases from V and 2 bases from J, with 11 bases between.

The gene calls are TRBV5-4 and TRBJ2-3, with D uncertain. The germline V gene encodes CDR1 SGHNT and CDR2 YYREEE (reference sequence). V was shortened by 0 bases and J by 2 bases, with 13 bases between the two germline ends. The length of the CDR3 is 16 residues. The CDR3 DNA follows: TGTGCCAGCAGCTTGGGTAGGGAAGCCCTCACAGATACGCAGTATTTT. As protein: CASSLGREALTDTQYF.

The chain joins TRBV6-1 to TRBJ1-3; no clear D. V lost 6 bases and J 4 bases, leaving 7 bases between the germline ends. CDR1 is MNHNS and CDR2 is SASEGT in the germline V gene. This CDR3 is built from 12 residues. The CDR3 DNA reads TGTGCCAGCAGCCCCCTGGGAAACACCATATATTTT. Its translation: CASSPLGNTIYF.

This rearrangement joins TRBV19 to TRBJ2-6; D is tentatively TRBD1 or TRBD2 (5 bases each). Per germline, CDR1 LNHDA and CDR2 SQIVND (reference sequence). The CDR3 contains 16 residues. Trimming left V 0 bases short and J 0 bases short, with 6 bases between. The CDR3 coding sequence is TGTGCCAGTAGTATAGATGGGGGCTCTGGGGCCAACGTCCTGACTTTC. Encoded protein: CASSIDGGSGANVLTF. The full variable domain, rest sourced from reference TRBV19 and TRBJ2-6, is DGGITQSPKYLFRKEGQNVTLSCEQNLNHDAMYWYRQDPGQGLRLIYYSQIVNDFQKGDIAEGYSVSREKKESFPLTVTSAQKNPTAFYLCASSIDGGSGANVLTFGAGSRLTVL.